Below are 18 T cell receptor beta chains sequenced from a single sample in a study of T-cell reconstitution after alpha-beta-depleted transplantation in children. TCRbeta library preparation incorporated unique molecular identifiers. MiXCR was run by TCRdb on the PCR reads, yielding one entry per CDR3 protein. The sample has about 540,000 distinct CDR3 sequences; about a sixth are singletons. This specimen was PBMCs from the stem cell graft donor, taken from the stem cell graft. The receptors originated from a human donor who donated a stem cell graft to a child with acute lymphoblastic leukemia.

There are a few counts of this clonotype. The chain links TRBV4-1 to TRBJ2-3; D unresolved. The ends were cut back, 1 base at V and 7 bases at J, with 21 bases in the middle. The germline CDR1 and CDR2 sequences are MGHRA and YSYEKL. The CDR3 extends over 17 amino acids. The DNA for the CDR3 is TGCGCCAGCAGCCAAGCCCCGAGGCGGCTCGGCCAGAATACGCAGTATTTT. Protein product: CASSQAPRRLGQNTQYF.

This clonotype was recorded a few times. V is TRBV5-1 and J is TRBJ2-7; 14 bases are shared with TRBD2. Looked up from germline, CDR1 is SGHRS and CDR2 is YFSETQ. The CDR3 runs 17 residues. V lost 4 bases, J lost 2 bases, and 8 bases stayed unmatched. This CDR3 reads CASSPEAGLAGAYEQYF. The CDR3 DNA is TGCGCCAGCAGCCCCGAGGCGGGACTAGCGGGAGCCTACGAGCAGTACTTC.

The genes are TRBV7-9 and TRBJ1-3; 12 bases are a match to TRBD1. Germline V gene data show CDR1 as SEHNR and CDR2 as FQNEAQ (reference sequence). The CDR3 loop spans 16 amino acids. The trim removed 6 bases at V and 2 bases at J, leaving 5 bases unmatched. CDR3 bases: TGTGCCAGCAGAAGCCGGGACAGGGGGCCTGGAAACACCATATATTTT. Translation gives CASRSRDRGPGNTIYF.

This clonotype has only a few counts. The chain employs TRBV25-1 and TRBJ2-7; no reliable D call. Germline loops: CDR1 MGHDK, CDR2 SYGVNS. This CDR3 spans 11 amino acids. Trimming shortened V by 5 bases and J by 6 bases, and 8 bases separated the two germline ends. CDR3 in amino acids: CASSSLTEQYF. DNA of the CDR3: TGTGCCAGCAGTTCACTAACCGAGCAGTACTTC.

V usage is TRBV4-1 and J usage is TRBJ1-1; D is undetermined. Germline CDR1 MGHRA, CDR2 YSYEKL. Trimming removed 1 base at V and 6 bases at J, with 12 bases between. This CDR3 is 14 amino acids long. This CDR3 reads CASSQVFLGSEAFF. CDR3 in DNA: TGCGCCAGCAGCCAAGTTTTCCTGGGCTCTGAAGCTTTCTTT.

This clonotype was seen only a few times. The chain combines TRBV30 with TRBJ1-3; D uncertain. The CDR3 has 13 residues. V was clipped by 5 bases and J by 9 bases, with 17 bases between them. Looked up from germline, CDR1 is GTSNPN and CDR2 is SVGIG (reference sequence). The CDR3 DNA reads as TGTGCCTGGGATAACGGCCGTCGTGGCACCATATATTTT. It yields the protein CAWDNGRRGTIYF.

Notes on this clonotype: At one end, the junction sequence differs from germline, possibly due to a read error. The J gene is TRBJ1-5, the V gene TRBV12-3 or TRBV12-4; no definite D call. This CDR3 spans 13 amino acids. The CDR3 is CASSFDSNHPQHF. CDR3 DNA sequence: TGTGCCAGCAGTTTCGATAGCAATCATCCCCAGCATTTT.

This clonotype showed up just once. The gene calls are TRBV5-1 and TRBJ1-4; 8 nucleotides align to TRBD1. Germline values: CDR1 SGHRS, CDR2 YFSETQ. The CDR3 extends over 15 amino acids. Unmatched junction bases numbered 7, after V lost 4 bases and J lost 5 bases. The CDR3 sequence is CASSRWTGRNEKLFF. The CDR3 nucleotides read TGCGCCAGCAGCAGATGGACAGGGCGGAATGAAAAACTGTTTTTT.

This clonotype was counted only a few times. This chain joins TRBV5-4 and TRBJ2-5, with D hard to call. Between the trimmed V and J ends, which lost 5 bases and 2 bases, there was a span of 16 bases. This CDR3 is built from 15 residues. Germline CDR1 reads SGHNT; CDR2 reads YYREEE (reference sequence). This CDR3 reads CASRYAPGPQETQYF. CDR3 coding DNA: TGTGCCAGCAGATACGCCCCCGGGCCTCAAGAGACCCAGTACTTC.

V is TRBV7-8 and J is TRBJ2-5; 8 nucleotides line up with TRBD1. The J segment lost 5 bases and the V segment lost 5 bases, leaving 16 bases of the junction unmatched. Germline loops: CDR1 SGHVS, CDR2 FQNEAQ. The CDR3 contains 17 residues. The CDR3 here is CASSRPGRDRRGETQYF. The CDR3 bases are TGTGCCAGCAGCCGACCAGGACGGGACAGGAGAGGGGAGACCCAGTACTTC.

The rearrangement joins TRBV7-3 to TRBJ2-1; D ambiguous. Deletions cut 5 bases from V and 7 bases from J, with 30 bases between. Germline CDR1 and CDR2: SGHTA and FQGTGA. This CDR3 is built from 19 residues. Here the CDR3 DNA reads TGTGCCAGCAGCACACCACGATTTGGGCCAATGAGTGGTATGAATGAGCAGTTCTTC. Its translation is CASSTPRFGPMSGMNEQFF.

This chain joins TRBV12-3 or TRBV12-4 and TRBJ1-2, with D unclear. With 7 bases removed from V and 2 bases from J, the gap between germline ends came to 14 bases. The CDR3 consists of 14 residues. Here the CDR3 reads CASTIGAVNYGYTF. In nucleotides, the CDR3 is TGTGCCAGCACCATCGGAGCCGTAAACTATGGCTACACCTTC.

The J gene is TRBJ1-5, the V gene TRBV7-9; 7 bases agree with TRBD1. J lost 7 bases, V lost 8 bases, and 5 bases had no gene match. Per the germline V gene, CDR1 is SEHNR and CDR2 is FQNEAQ (reference sequence). The CDR3 consists of 12 residues. The CDR3 region is CASAGGEQPQHF. The CDR3 region has the DNA TGTGCCAGCGCAGGGGGGGAGCAGCCCCAGCATTTT.

This clonotype turned up a few times. The V gene is TRBV30, the J gene TRBJ2-7; tentative D call: TRBD1 (8 bases). The V end was cut by 4 bases, the J end by 6 bases, with 16 bases between. The length of the CDR3 is 13 residues. From germline, CDR1 is GTSNPN and CDR2 SVGIG (reference sequence). The CDR3 nucleotides are TGTGCCTGGACCCGGACAGGGAGGGGCGAGCAGTACTTC. Amino acid sequence: CAWTRTGRGEQYF.

V gene TRBV6-5 combines with J gene TRBJ2-3; tentative D call: TRBD2 (6 bases). The germline CDR1 and CDR2 sequences are MNHEY and SVGAGI. This CDR3 has 17 residues. Deletions cut 0 bases from V and 5 bases from J, with 18 bases between. CDR3 residues: CASSYSVSGPPGDTQYF. CDR3 DNA sequence: TGTGCCAGCAGTTACTCGGTGAGCGGGCCGCCCGGAGATACGCAGTATTTT.

The chain combines TRBV19 with TRBJ2-5; D ambiguous. Germline V gives CDR1 LNHDA, CDR2 SQIVND (reference sequence). CDR3 length: 15 amino acids. V was pared by 0 bases and J by 2 bases, with 10 bases between. The CDR3 region is CASSIDLELQETQYF. CDR3 DNA: TGTGCCAGTAGTATAGATCTCGAGTTACAAGAGACCCAGTACTTC.

The chain links TRBV5-1 to TRBJ2-1; 9 nucleotides agree with TRBD1. V gave up 9 bases and J gave up 4 bases; unmatched junction bases: 5. There are 13 residues in the CDR3. Germline V gene lookup returns CDR1 SGHRS and CDR2 YFSETQ. CDR3 residues: CATRTGAYNEQFF. The CDR3, as DNA: TGCGCCACCCGGACAGGGGCATACAATGAGCAGTTCTTC. The full variable domain, rest sourced from reference TRBV5-1 and TRBJ2-1, is KAGVTQTPRYLIKTRGQQVTLSCSPISGHRSVSWYQQTPGQGLQFLFEYFSETQRNKGNFPGRFSGRQFSNSRSEMNVSTLELGDSALYLCATRTGAYNEQFFGPGTRLTVL.

This clonotype was detected only a few times. The rearrangement uses TRBV4-2 and TRBJ2-7, with D maybe TRBD1 (5 bases). CDR3 length: 16 residues. CDR1 LGHNA and CDR2 YNFKEQ come from the germline V gene. Trimming left V 0 bases short and J 7 bases short, with 19 bases between. The CDR3 reads CASSQDSFTGPNEQYF. DNA for the CDR3: TGTGCCAGCAGCCAAGATAGTTTTACAGGACCGAATGAGCAGTACTTC.